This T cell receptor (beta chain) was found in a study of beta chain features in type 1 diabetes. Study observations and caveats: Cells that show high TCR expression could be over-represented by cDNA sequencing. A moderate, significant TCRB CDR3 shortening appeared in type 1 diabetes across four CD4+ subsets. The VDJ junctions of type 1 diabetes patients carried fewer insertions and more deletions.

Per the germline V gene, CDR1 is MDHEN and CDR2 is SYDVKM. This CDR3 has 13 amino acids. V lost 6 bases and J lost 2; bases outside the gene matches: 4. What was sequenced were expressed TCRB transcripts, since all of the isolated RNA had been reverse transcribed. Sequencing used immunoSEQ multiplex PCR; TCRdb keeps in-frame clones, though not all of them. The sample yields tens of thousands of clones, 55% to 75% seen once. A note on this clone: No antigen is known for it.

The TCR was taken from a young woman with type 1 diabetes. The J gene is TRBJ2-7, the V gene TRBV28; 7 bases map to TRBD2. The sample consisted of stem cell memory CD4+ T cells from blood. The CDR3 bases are TGTGCCAGCAGGACCGGGACTACCTACGAGCAGTACTTC. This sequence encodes CASRTGTTYEQYF.